The present entry profiles one T cell receptor beta chain with its context. The sequenced target, TCR beta, came from blood CD8+ and CD4+ T cells. The multiple sclerosis controls were treatment-naive patients, and their relapsing-remitting disease was stable or active. RNA amounts of about 0.5 to 1 ug underwent reverse transcription with random hexamers. From the immunoSEQ multiplex PCR reads, TCRdb called clonotypes with MiXCR, one entry per CDR3 protein. The sample carries over 350,000 distinct CDR3 sequences, 85% to 90% recorded once. This CDR3 comprises 20 residues. The trim removed 4 bases at V and 0 bases at J, leaving 18 bases unmatched. Germline V gives CDR1 LGHDT, CDR2 YNNKEL (reference sequence). This sample is part of a study of CD8 T cells in Susac syndrome.

This chain connects TRBV3-1 to TRBJ2-4; 7 positions agree with TRBD2. This TCR was sampled from a human donor with multiple sclerosis. Sample: CD8+ T cells from PBMCs. The CDR3 DNA reads as TGTGCCAGCAGCCCCCTTTGGGCCAGCGGGGAGCGAATAGCCAAAAACATTCAGTACTTC. It translates to CASSPLWASGERIAKNIQYF. The full variable domain, its missing parts supplied by reference TRBV3-1 and TRBJ2-4, is DTAVSQTPKYLVTQMGNDKSIKCEQNLGHDTMYWYKQDSKKFLKIMFSYNNKELIINETVPNRFSPKSPDKAHLNLHINSLELGDSAVYFCASSPLWASGERIAKNIQYFGAGTRLSVL.